This T cell receptor beta chain was profiled in a study of graft-versus-host responses after intestinal transplantation (dated by TCRdb to about 2021). The study in broad terms: Multivisceral, liver-intestinal, or isolated intestinal transplants were received by the recipients. After intestinal transplantation, graft-versus-host and host-versus-graft alloreactive T cell clones were followed in the graft, circulation and bone marrow using bulk TCR-beta CDR3 sequencing. Donor T cell macrochimerism was defined as a peak of at least 4% donor T cells among recipient peripheral blood mononuclear cells. All recipients received anti-thymocyte globulin induction followed by maintenance tacrolimus and steroids for around three years. Alloreactive clones were identified by sequencing pre-transplant mixed lymphocyte reaction products and comparing them with unstimulated pre-transplant donor and recipient T cells. The cohort enrolled 20 to 30 intestinal transplant recipients including one retransplant, and a few patients lacking pretransplant specimens were excluded. Samples from a few later patients were sequenced in-house on an Illumina MiSeq with MiXCR processing rather than by the commercial service.

In the first month after transplant, blood samples were collected up to 4 times, and after that at least monthly when available. As for this clone: Its antigen is currently not known. The record has no base qualities; no much larger clone is one base away.

Study-wide findings and limitations: High GvH to HvG T cell clonal ratios were observed in the allografts of patients with donor T cell macrochimerism. GvH clones turned up in recipient bone marrow, with some appearing earlier in ileal mucosa or blood, a pattern consistent with an intestinal mucosal origin. Conclusions were limited by the relatively low number and heterogeneity of intestinal transplant patients. Early after transplant, declines in HvG clones were associated with peak levels of circulating GvH clones.

The library was made by the immunoSEQ multiplex PCR assay. For most patients, genomic DNA was subjected to high-throughput TCR-beta CDR3 sequencing by Adaptive Biotechnologies. The authors processed their data as follows. TCR sequencing data for approximately 17 patients were retrieved from Adaptive's ImmunoSEQ software; a few other patients were processed with MiXCR and VDJtools. CDR3 nucleotide sequences shared by donor and recipient were removed because the origin of these sequences could not be assigned. At least 2-fold expansion over unstimulated cells and a minimum CFSE-low frequency of 0.002% (template counts) or 0.001% (read counts) were required for clones to be classified as alloreactive. Clones detected in sequenced pre-transplant spleen, lymph node, or MLR CFSE-low populations of the donor or recipient were defined as mappable. The cumulative frequency of alloreactive clones was calculated as a percentage of all sequences, weighted by copy number. The table comes from immuneACCESS by way of TCRdb, which keeps in-frame sequences with V and J called. Part of the clones is missing from these tables; in studies checked, under half for an unresolved V gene and the rest for unknown reasons. The V and J calls and the clone size are those of that table, but D and trimming were determined from the DNA. The sample yields roughly 19,000 clones; approximately 95% were counted once. Of the sample, over 0.7% falls within the top ten clones.

Specimen: PBMCs, collected 23 days after intestinal transplant. The TCR originated in a human patient who received an intestinal transplant, so some T cells may come from the graft donor.

The CDR3 protein sequence reads: CASRSGTTYGYTF. At the DNA level, the sequence is TGTGCCAGCAGATCCGGGACAACCTATGGCTACACCTTC. The chain employs TRBV7-9 and TRBJ1-2; TRBD1 is perhaps the D gene, given 6 matching bases. V was cut back by 6 bases and J by 4 bases, leaving a gap of 12 bases between them. Per the germline V gene (reference sequence), SEHNR is the CDR1 and FQNEAQ is the CDR2. The CDR3 contains 13 residues, cysteine and phenylalanine counted. Only the CDR3 part of the read is kept: 39 bases, read in frame from the first base.